What follows describes a single T cell receptor beta chain. Its antigen is still unknown. No clone much larger than this one lies a single base away; base qualities are absent. The sample is drawn from a study of T-cell memory formation after mild COVID-19 listed by TCRdb under 2021. Turning to the overall study: TCR sequence clusters from the two donors were found to be largely donor specific. In a couple of donors, T-cell clones that expanded and contracted after mild COVID-19 were followed by sequencing TCRalpha and TCRbeta repertoires longitudinally. Two young, previously healthy adult volunteers made up the cohort, one male and one female.

Ficoll-Paque density gradient centrifugation was used to isolate PBMCs. Results and caveats for the whole study, not just this receptor: SARS-CoV-2 specificity of the second-wave clones peaking on day 37 was not confirmed. The study covered only a couple of mild cases, and larger cohorts including severe cases with pre-infection samples were considered necessary. Contracting CD4+ clones were located mainly in the CM and EM memory subsets, whereas CD8+ clones were found to be enriched in EMRA. Some responding clones were detected in pre-infection memory, suggesting pre-existing cross-reactive memory T cells joined the SARS-CoV-2 response. Balanced CD4/CD8 phenotypes were observed for clones contracting from day 15 to 85, whereas a bias towards CD4+ was observed for a second wave of clones expanding from day 15 to 37.

The sample was run on an Illumina NovaSeq 6000. Using 5'RACE with constant-segment primers, TCRalpha and TCRbeta cDNA libraries were constructed, with sample barcodes and unique molecular identifiers added in the process. Trizol reagent was used to extract RNA from every sample. Amplification of the libraries took two PCR steps, and the second step added a second sample barcode plus Illumina TruSeq adapters. Sequencing of libraries was performed on an Illumina NovaSeq with 2 x 150 bp paired-end reads. In the source study's methods: Reads were demultiplexed and collapsed into UMI-guided consensus sequences with migec v1.2.7. Using mixcr v2.1.11, UMI consensuses were aligned to TRA and TRB V and J templates and then assembled into clonotypes. Clonotypes were classified as expanded or contracted when called significant by both edgeR and NoisET, with noise models trained on biological replicates. For edgeR calls, the cutoffs were a false discovery rate-adjusted p below 0.01 and a log2 fold-change threshold of 1. As an exploratory analysis of dynamics, max-normalized trajectories of the 1000 most abundant clonotypes were examined with PCA combined with hierarchical clustering. The CD4 or CD8 phenotype of responding clones was assigned using the separately sequenced CD4+ and CD8+ repertoires. TCRdb reran the public reads through fastp at Q25 and MiXCR, keeping productive beta chains. Identical CDR3 proteins give one entry, which carries the most common genes and DNA. The V and J calls were not made by the authors but by TCRdb's processing. This sample holds about 560,000 distinct CDR3 sequences; approximately 21% were observed only once. Approximately 8.4% of the sample lies in the top ten.

Measured from the cysteine to the phenylalanine, the CDR3 is 17 residues long. Only the CDR3 portion is preserved as DNA: 51 bases, with reading frame beginning at the first base. Trimming costs V 5 bases and J 0 bases, and their ends lie 14 bases apart. This chain is built from TRBV12-3 or TRBV12-4 and TRBJ2-6, with the D call perhaps TRBD1 or TRBD2, each one matching 5 bases. The sequenced sample was PBMCs or a T cell subset sorted from them (not recorded which). This sequence was found in an adult woman who had mild COVID-19 (a few samples of this study predate the infection). The sample titles of this study are shuffled in the database, so cell type and time point are left out; the donor was told from shared clones. The CDR3 region: CASSRDPSPSGANVLTF. In nucleotides, the sequence is TGTGCCAGCAGTAGGGACCCTAGCCCCTCTGGGGCCAACGTCCTGACTTTC.